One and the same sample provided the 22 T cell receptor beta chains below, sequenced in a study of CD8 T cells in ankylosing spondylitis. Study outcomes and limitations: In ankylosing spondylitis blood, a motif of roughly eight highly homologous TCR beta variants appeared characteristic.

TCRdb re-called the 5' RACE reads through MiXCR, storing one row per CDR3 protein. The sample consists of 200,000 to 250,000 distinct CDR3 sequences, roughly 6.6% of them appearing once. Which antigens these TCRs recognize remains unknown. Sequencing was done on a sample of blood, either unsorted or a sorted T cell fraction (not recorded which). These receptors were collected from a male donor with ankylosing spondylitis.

This chain's CDR3 is CSARGTSGEVTDTQYF. CDR3 sequence (DNA): TGCAGTGCTAGGGGAACTAGCGGGGAAGTCACAGATACGCAGTATTTT. J is TRBJ2-3 and V is TRBV20-1, with 10 bases identical to TRBD2. This CDR3 has 16 amino acids. CDR1 and CDR2 from the germline V gene are DFQATT and SNEGSKA (reference sequence). Trimming at V came to 3 bases and at J to 2 bases, leaving 8 bases not matched to a gene.

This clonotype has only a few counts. CDR3 coding DNA: TGCGCCAGCAGCCTGTCCGGACCGGGACTTGAAGCTTTCTTT. Its protein is CASSLSGPGLEAFF. J is TRBJ1-1 and V is TRBV4-3; D is perhaps TRBD1 (5 bases). CDR1 LGHNA and CDR2 YSLEER come from the germline V gene. Trimming removed 4 bases at V and 7 bases at J, with 16 bases between. The CDR3 length is 14 residues.

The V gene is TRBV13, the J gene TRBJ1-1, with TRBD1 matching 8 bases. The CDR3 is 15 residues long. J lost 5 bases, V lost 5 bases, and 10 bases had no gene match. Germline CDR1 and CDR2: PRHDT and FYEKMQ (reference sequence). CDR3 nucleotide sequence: TGTGCCAGCAGCCTCTATGGACAGGGAGGGACTGAAGCTTTCTTT. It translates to CASSLYGQGGTEAFF.

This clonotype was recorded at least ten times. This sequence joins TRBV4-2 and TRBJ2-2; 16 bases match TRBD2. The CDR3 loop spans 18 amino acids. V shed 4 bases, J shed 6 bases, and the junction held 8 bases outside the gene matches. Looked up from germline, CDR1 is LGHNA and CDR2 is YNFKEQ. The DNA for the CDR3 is TGTGCCAGCAGCCTAGGGACTAGCGGGAGGGCCGGATCCGGGGAGCTGTTTTTT. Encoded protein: CASSLGTSGRAGSGELFF.

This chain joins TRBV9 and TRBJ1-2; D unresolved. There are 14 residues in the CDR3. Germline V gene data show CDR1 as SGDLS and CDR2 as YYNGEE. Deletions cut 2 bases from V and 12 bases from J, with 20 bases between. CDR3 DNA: TGTGCCAGCAGCGTGGGTGTGGCCAACCAGCCCCACACCTTC. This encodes CASSVGVANQPHTF.

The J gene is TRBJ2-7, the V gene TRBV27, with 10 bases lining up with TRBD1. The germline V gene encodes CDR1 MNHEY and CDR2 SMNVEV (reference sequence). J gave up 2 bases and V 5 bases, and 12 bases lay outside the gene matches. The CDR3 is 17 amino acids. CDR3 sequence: CASSPSWGDRGTYEQYF. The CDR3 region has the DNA TGTGCCAGCAGTCCATCTTGGGGGGACAGGGGTACCTACGAGCAGTACTTC.

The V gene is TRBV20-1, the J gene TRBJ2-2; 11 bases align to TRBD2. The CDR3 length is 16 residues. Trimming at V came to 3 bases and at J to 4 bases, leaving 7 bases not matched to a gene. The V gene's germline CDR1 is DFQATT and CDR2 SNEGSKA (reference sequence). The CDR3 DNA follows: TGCAGTGCTAGGTTAACTAGCGGGAGTATCACCGGGGAGCTGTTTTTT. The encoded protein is CSARLTSGSITGELFF.

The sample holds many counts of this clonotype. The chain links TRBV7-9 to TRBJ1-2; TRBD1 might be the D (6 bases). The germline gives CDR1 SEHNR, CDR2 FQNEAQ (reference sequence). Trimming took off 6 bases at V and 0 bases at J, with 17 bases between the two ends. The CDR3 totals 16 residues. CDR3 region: CASRAEGQLSNYGYTF. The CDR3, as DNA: TGTGCCAGCAGGGCAGAGGGACAACTTTCTAACTATGGCTACACCTTC.

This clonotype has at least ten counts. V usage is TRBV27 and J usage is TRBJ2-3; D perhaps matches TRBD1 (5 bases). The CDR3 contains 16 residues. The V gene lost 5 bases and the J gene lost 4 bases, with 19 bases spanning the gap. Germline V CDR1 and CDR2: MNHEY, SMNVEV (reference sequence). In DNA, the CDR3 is TGTGCCAGCAGTCCCAGGGTTTCAGGTGGGCCAGATACGCAGTATTTT. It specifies CASSPRVSGGPDTQYF.

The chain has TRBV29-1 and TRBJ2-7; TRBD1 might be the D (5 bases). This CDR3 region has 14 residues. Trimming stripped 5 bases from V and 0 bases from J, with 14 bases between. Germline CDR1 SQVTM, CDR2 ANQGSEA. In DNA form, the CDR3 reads TGCAGCGTTTCCCCAGGGTACAGCTCCTACGAGCAGTACTTC. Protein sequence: CSVSPGYSSYEQYF.

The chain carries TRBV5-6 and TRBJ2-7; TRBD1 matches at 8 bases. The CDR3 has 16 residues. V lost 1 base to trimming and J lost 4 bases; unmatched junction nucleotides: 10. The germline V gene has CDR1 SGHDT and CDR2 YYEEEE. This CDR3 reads CASSLQPGQETYEQYF. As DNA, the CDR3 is TGTGCCAGCAGCTTGCAACCGGGACAGGAGACTTACGAGCAGTACTTC.

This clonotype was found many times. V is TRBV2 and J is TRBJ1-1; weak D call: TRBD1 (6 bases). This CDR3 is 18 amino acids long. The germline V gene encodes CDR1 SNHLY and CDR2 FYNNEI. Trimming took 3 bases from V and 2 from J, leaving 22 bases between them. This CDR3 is CASSDSPGQMGFNTEAFF. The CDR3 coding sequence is TGTGCCAGCAGTGATAGCCCGGGACAAATGGGGTTTAACACTGAAGCTTTCTTT.

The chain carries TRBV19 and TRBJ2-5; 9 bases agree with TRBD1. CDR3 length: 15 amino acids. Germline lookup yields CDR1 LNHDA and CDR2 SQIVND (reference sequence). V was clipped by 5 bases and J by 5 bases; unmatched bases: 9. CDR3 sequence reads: CASSFGQGTMETQYF. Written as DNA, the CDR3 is TGTGCCAGTAGTTTCGGACAGGGGACGATGGAGACCCAGTACTTC.

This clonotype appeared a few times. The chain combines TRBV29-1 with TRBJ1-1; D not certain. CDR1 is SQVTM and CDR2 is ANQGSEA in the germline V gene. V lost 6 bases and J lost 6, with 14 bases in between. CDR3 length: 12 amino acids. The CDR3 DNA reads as TGCAGCGTGACGGTGCAGTTGCCTGAAGCTTTCTTT. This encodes CSVTVQLPEAFF.

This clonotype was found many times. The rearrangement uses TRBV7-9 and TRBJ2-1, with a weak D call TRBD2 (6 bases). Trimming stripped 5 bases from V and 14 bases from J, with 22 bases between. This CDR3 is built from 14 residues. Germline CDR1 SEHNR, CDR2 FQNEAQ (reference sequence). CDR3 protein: CASSPPSRGPSEFF. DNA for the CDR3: TGTGCCAGCAGCCCACCCAGTCGGGGACCTAGCGAGTTCTTC.

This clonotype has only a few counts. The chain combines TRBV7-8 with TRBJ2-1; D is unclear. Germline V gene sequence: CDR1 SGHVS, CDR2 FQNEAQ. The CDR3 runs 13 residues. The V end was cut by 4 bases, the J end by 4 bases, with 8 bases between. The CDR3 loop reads CASSSTPYNEQFF. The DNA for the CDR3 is TGTGCCAGCAGCTCCACACCTTACAATGAGCAGTTCTTC.

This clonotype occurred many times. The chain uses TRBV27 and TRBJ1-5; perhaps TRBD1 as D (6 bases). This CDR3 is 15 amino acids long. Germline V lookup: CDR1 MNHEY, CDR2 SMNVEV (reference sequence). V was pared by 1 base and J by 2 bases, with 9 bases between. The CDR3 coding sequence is TGTGCCAGCAGTTTATTGGGGGCTGGCAATCAGCCCCAGCATTTT. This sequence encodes CASSLLGAGNQPQHF.

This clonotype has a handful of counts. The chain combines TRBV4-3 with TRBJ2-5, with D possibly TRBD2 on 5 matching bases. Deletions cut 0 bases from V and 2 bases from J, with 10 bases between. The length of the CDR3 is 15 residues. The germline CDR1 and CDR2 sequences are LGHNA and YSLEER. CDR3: CASSQDRELQETQYF. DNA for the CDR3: TGCGCCAGCAGCCAAGATAGGGAGCTACAAGAGACCCAGTACTTC.

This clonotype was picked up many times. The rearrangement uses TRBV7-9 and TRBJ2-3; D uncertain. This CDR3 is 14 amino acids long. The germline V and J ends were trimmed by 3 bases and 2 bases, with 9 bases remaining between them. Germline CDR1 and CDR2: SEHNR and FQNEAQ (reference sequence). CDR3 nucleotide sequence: TGTGCCAGCAGCTTTTTTGGGCCCACAGATACGCAGTATTTT. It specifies CASSFFGPTDTQYF.

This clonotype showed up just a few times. CDR3 in DNA: TGCAGTGCTACTTGGACTTCCTACGAGCAGTACTTC. Residues: CSATWTSYEQYF. The chain is built from TRBV20-1 and TRBJ2-7; D is perhaps TRBD2 (5 bases). The V end was cut by 4 bases, the J end by 1 base, with 8 bases between. The germline V gene encodes CDR1 DFQATT and CDR2 SNEGSKA (reference sequence). CDR3 length: 12 amino acids.

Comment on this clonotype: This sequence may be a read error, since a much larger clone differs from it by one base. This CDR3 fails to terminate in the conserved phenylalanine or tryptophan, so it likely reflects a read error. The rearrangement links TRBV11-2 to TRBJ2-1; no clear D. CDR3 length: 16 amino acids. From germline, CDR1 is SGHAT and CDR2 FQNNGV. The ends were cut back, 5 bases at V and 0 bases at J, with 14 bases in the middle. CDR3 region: CASSPNDLLSYNEQFI. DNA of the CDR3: TGTGCCAGCAGCCCGAATGACCTGCTCTCCTACAATGAGCAGTTCATC.

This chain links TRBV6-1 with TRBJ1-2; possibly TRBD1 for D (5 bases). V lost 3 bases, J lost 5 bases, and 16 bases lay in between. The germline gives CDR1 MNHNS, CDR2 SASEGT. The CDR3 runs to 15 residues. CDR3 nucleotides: TGTGCCAGCAGTGACTTCTCAGGGAGGAGGTATGGCTACACCTTC. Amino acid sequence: CASSDFSGRRYGYTF.